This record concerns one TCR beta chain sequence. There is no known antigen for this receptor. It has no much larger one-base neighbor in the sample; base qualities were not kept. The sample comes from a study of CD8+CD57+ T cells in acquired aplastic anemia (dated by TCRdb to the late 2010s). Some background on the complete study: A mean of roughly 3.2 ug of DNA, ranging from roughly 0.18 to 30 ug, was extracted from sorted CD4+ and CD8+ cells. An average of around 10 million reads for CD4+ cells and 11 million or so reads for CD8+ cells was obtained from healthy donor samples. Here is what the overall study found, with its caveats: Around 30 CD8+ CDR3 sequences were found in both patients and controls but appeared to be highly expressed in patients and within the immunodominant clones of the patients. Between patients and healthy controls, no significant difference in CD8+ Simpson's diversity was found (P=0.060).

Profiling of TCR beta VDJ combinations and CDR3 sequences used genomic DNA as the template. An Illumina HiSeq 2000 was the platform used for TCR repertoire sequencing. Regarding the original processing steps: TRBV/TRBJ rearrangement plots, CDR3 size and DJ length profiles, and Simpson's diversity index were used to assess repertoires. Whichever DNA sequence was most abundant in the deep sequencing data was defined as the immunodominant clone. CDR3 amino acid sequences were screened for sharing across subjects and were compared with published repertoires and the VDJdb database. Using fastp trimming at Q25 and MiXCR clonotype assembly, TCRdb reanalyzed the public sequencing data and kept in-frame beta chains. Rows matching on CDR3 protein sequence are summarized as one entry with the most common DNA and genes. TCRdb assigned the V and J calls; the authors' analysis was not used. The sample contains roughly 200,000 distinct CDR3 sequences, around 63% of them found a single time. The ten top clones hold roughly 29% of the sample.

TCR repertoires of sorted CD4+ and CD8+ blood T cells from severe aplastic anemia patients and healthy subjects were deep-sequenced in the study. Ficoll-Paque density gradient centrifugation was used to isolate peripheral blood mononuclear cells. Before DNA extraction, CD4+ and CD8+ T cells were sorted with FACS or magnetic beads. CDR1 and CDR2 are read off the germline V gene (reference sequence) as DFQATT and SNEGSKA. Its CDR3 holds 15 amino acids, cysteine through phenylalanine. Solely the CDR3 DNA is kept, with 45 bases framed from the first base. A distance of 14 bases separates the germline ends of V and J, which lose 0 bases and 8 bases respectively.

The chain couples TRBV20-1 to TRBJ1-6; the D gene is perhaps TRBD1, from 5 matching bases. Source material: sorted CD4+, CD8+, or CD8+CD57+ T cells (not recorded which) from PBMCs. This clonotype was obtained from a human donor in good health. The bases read TGCAGTGCTAGAGATCGGGGACTCCTATATTCACCCCTCCACTTT. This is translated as CSARDRGLLYSPLHF.